This T cell receptor (beta chain) is from a study of OX40 agonist ivuxolimab in advanced cancers. Overall study context: Ivuxolimab, which patients received intravenously every 2 weeks, was dosed at 0.01 to 10 mg/kg. Study observations and caveats: At 0.1 to 3.0 mg/kg, clonal expansion of CD4+ and CD8+ blood T cells had occurred by week 6. Partial responders at 0.1-3.0 mg/kg showed near-lowest clonal expansion.

Autoimmune disease history or systemic immunosuppression barred patients. A note on this clone: Its antigen is not identified.

Germline V gene sequence: CDR1 SGHDT, CDR2 YYEEEE. This CDR3 comprises 14 residues. Between the trimmed V and J ends, which lost 2 bases and 0 bases, there was a span of 9 bases. Only in-frame clones appear in the TCRdb table, and some are missing; sequencing was by immunoSEQ multiplex PCR. Among 5,200 or so clones listed, under 75% were seen once. The sequencing used CD4+ or CD8+ T cells sorted from blood, collected in a trial of the OX40 agonist ivuxolimab. The clonotype was recovered from an adult with an advanced solid tumor such as melanoma, head and neck, liver or kidney cancer. This chain connects TRBV5-6 to TRBJ2-7; D unresolved. The DNA of the CDR3 is TGTGCCAGCAGCTTACGACAAGCCTCCTACGAGCAGTACTTC. Its protein product is CASSLRQASYEQYF.